The 2 T cell receptor beta chains below come from one sample, sequenced in a study of blood T cell repertoires in COVID-19. This table comes from immunoSEQ multiplex PCR, and its TCRdb copy is limited to in-frame clones, with some not included. This table has roughly 80,000 clones, around 86% appearing once. The specimen was peripheral blood. Receptors originate from a woman aged 60 to 75 with acute or convalescent COVID-19.

This clone occurred once. V gene TRBV10-3 combines with J gene TRBJ2-3, with 12 bases fitting TRBD2. With 4 bases clipped from V and 3 bases from J, the junction kept 5 bases outside the gene matches. Germline assignment: CDR1 ENHRY and CDR2 SYGVKD. The length of the CDR3 is 16 residues. CDR3 sequence reads: CAISGLAGGMTDTQYF. As DNA, the CDR3 is TGTGCCATCAGTGGGCTAGCGGGGGGGATGACAGATACGCAGTATTTT.

The V and J genes are TRBV5-4 and TRBJ2-7; 11 bases fit TRBD2. With 4 bases clipped from V and 6 bases from J, the junction kept 12 bases outside the gene matches. There are 16 residues in the CDR3. Germline-derived CDR1 and CDR2 are SGHNT and YYREEE (reference sequence). Here the CDR3 reads CASSPRLSGRAGEQYF. The CDR3 DNA sequence: TGTGCCAGCAGCCCTCGCCTTAGCGGGAGGGCCGGCGAGCAGTACTTC. Full variable domain (missing parts from reference TRBV5-4 and TRBJ2-7): ETGVTQSPTHLIKTRGQQVTLRCSSQSGHNTVSWYQQALGQGPQFIFQYYREEENGRGNFPPRFSGLQFPNYSSELNVNALELDDSALYLCASSPRLSGRAGEQYFGPGTRLTVT.